Shown below are 29 T cell receptor beta chains from a single sample sequenced in a study of control samples from healthy donors and cancer patients. Only in-frame clones appear in the TCRdb table, and some are missing; sequencing was by immunoSEQ multiplex PCR. The sample lists 65,000 to 95,000 clones, more than 70% occurring once. The sequenced material came from blood. The receptors were sampled from a man aged 45-65 years in good health.

The chain is built from TRBV2 and TRBJ2-7, with 7 bases fitting TRBD2. J lost 5 bases, V lost 5 bases, and 9 bases had no gene match. CDR3 length: 14 amino acids. Germline assignment: CDR1 SNHLY and CDR2 FYNNEI. The CDR3 protein is CASSPAGTTNEQYV. In nucleotides, the CDR3 is TGTGCCAGCAGTCCCGCCGGGACTACCAACGAGCAGTACGTC.

The chain has TRBV19 and TRBJ2-5; 8 bases align to TRBD1. Germline lookup yields CDR1 LNHDA and CDR2 SQIVND (reference sequence). Trimming at V came to 6 bases and at J to 2 bases, leaving 5 bases not matched to a gene. The CDR3 has 14 residues. CDR3 residues: CASRDNRGQETQYF. CDR3 in DNA: TGTGCCAGTAGAGACAACAGGGGGCAAGAGACCCAGTACTTC.

V is TRBV10-3 and J is TRBJ1-5; a possible D gene is TRBD1 (5 bases). Germline loops: CDR1 ENHRY, CDR2 SYGVKD. Trimming removed 5 bases from V and 3 bases from J, with 11 bases in between. The CDR3 spans 14 residues. CDR3 amino acids: CAISPGGNNQPQHF. Written as DNA, the CDR3 is TGTGCCATCAGTCCCGGGGGGAACAATCAGCCCCAGCATTTT.

The chain has TRBV6-5 and TRBJ2-7; 11 bases agree with TRBD2. J gave up 5 bases and V 7 bases, and 7 bases lay outside the gene matches. CDR3 length equals 14 residues. Germline V lookup: CDR1 MNHEY, CDR2 SVGAGI. CDR3 in DNA: TGTGCCAGCATGATAACTAGCGGGAGCGACGAGCAGTACTTC. Its translation is CASMITSGSDEQYF.

The chain uses TRBV19 and TRBJ2-7; perhaps D is TRBD1 or TRBD2 (5 bases each). Between the trimmed V and J ends, which lost 3 bases and 6 bases, there was a span of 21 bases. This CDR3 has 16 amino acids. CDR1 and CDR2 from the germline V gene are LNHDA and SQIVND (reference sequence). The CDR3 coding sequence is TGTGCCAGTAGTATCCGTCGGGGCGGAACTGGGTCCGAGCAGTACTTC. It is translated as CASSIRRGGTGSEQYF.

V is TRBV4-3 and J is TRBJ2-3; D perhaps matches TRBD2 (6 bases). V shed 0 bases and J shed 3 bases, with 16 bases lying between them. Per the germline V gene, CDR1 is LGHNA and CDR2 is YSLEER. This CDR3 is built from 17 residues. The CDR3 sequence is CASSQDWSPGGTDTQYF. Written as DNA, the CDR3 is TGCGCCAGCAGCCAAGACTGGAGCCCTGGGGGGACAGATACGCAGTATTTT.

The gene calls are TRBV7-3 and TRBJ2-5; 8 bases map to TRBD2. V dropped 0 bases and J dropped 4; count of bases not matched to a gene: 4. The germline V gene encodes CDR1 SGHTA and CDR2 FQGTGA. The CDR3 has 15 residues. This chain's CDR3 is CASSLTGGGPETQYF. Here the CDR3 DNA reads TGTGCCAGCAGCTTAACGGGCGGGGGGCCAGAGACCCAGTACTTC.

The V call is TRBV4-3, the J call TRBJ2-2; TRBD2 matches 7 bases. With V trimmed by 0 bases and J by 0 bases, 1 base remained unmatched. CDR1 is LGHNA, CDR2 YSLEER, per germline. The CDR3 contains 16 residues. The chain's CDR3 is CASSQESGTNTGELFF. The CDR3 nucleotides read TGCGCCAGCAGCCAAGAAAGCGGGACGAACACCGGGGAGCTGTTTTTT.

V usage is TRBV24-1 and J usage is TRBJ2-1; D not resolved. The CDR3 covers 13 residues. V shed 4 bases and J shed 12 bases, with 15 bases lying between them. Germline V gene lookup returns CDR1 KGHDR and CDR2 SFDVKD. The CDR3 spells CATSEPGPRGQFF. CDR3 in DNA: TGTGCCACCAGTGAACCGGGCCCCCGAGGGCAGTTCTTC.

This clone showed up many times. The chain has TRBV19 and TRBJ2-2; no clear D. Trimming stripped 9 bases from V and 6 bases from J, with 14 bases between. Germline lookup yields CDR1 LNHDA and CDR2 SQIVND (reference sequence). The CDR3 consists of 13 residues. The CDR3 DNA reads as TGTGCCAGCAATCAGGTTAATCCCGGGGAGCTGTTTTTT. Its translation: CASNQVNPGELFF.

This clone is a singleton in its sample. The rearrangement uses TRBV25-1 and TRBJ1-1, with D possibly being TRBD1 (5 bases). Between the trimmed V and J ends, which lost 4 bases and 2 bases, there was a span of 14 bases. Germline V gives CDR1 MGHDK, CDR2 SYGVNS. The CDR3 totals 15 residues. The CDR3 DNA reads as TGTGCCAGCAGTGTCCCCTCAGGGTATAACACTGAAGCTTTCTTT. Protein product: CASSVPSGYNTEAFF.

This clone has just one count. V gene TRBV7-2 combines with J gene TRBJ1-1; D might be TRBD1 (6 bases). V was trimmed by 4 bases and J by 4 bases, leaving 13 bases between them. CDR3 size: 14 residues. Germline V gene sequence: CDR1 SGHTA, CDR2 FQGNSA. CDR3 protein: CASSSQGWGTEAFF. In DNA form, the CDR3 reads TGTGCCAGCAGCTCACAGGGTTGGGGCACTGAAGCTTTCTTT.

The chain has TRBV28 and TRBJ1-4, with D tentatively TRBD1 (5 bases). The V gene's germline CDR1 is MDHEN and CDR2 SYDVKM. V lost 10 bases, J lost 4 bases, and 16 bases lay in between. The CDR3 extends over 14 amino acids. CDR3 loop: CATYSSGINEKLFF. The CDR3 DNA reads TGTGCCACCTACTCTTCAGGGATTAATGAAAAACTGTTTTTT.

This chain joins TRBV9 and TRBJ2-1; D not certain. The CDR3 is 13 amino acids. V was clipped by 3 bases and J by 6 bases, with 10 bases between them. Germline CDR1 is SGDLS and CDR2 is YYNGEE. In nucleotides, the CDR3 is TGTGCCAGCAGCGCGCTGGTAAGCAATGAGCAGTTCTTC. Its protein is CASSALVSNEQFF.

Only one count was recorded for this clone. This chain connects TRBV10-3 to TRBJ1-1; the match to TRBD1 covers 10 bases. This CDR3 region has 15 residues. V shed 2 bases, J shed 9 bases, and the junction held 9 bases outside the gene matches. CDR1 and CDR2 (germline): ENHRY, SYGVKD. CDR3 protein: CAISEGRQGANQAFF. CDR3 nucleotides: TGTGCCATCAGTGAGGGTAGACAGGGGGCTAATCAAGCTTTCTTT.

This chain links TRBV19 with TRBJ1-1, with TRBD1 identical over 8 bases. Germline-derived CDR1 and CDR2 are LNHDA and SQIVND (reference sequence). The CDR3 has 14 amino acids. The ends lost 3 bases at V and 2 bases at J; junction bases unmatched: 2. The CDR3: CASSIGQGNTEAFF. The CDR3 bases are TGTGCCAGTAGTATCGGACAGGGAAACACTGAAGCTTTCTTT. Combining the CDR3 with reference TRBV19 and TRBJ1-1 gives the whole variable domain DGGITQSPKYLFRKEGQNVTLSCEQNLNHDAMYWYRQDPGQGLRLIYYSQIVNDFQKGDIAEGYSVSREKKESFPLTVTSAQKNPTAFYLCASSIGQGNTEAFFGQGTRLTVV.

This chain joins TRBV7-2 and TRBJ1-5; D might be TRBD1 (6 bases). Germline CDR1 and CDR2: SGHTA and FQGNSA. The CDR3 is 13 amino acids. The ends were cut back, 5 bases at V and 14 bases at J, with 19 bases in the middle. CDR3 residues: CASSGNRDTAKHF. Written as DNA, the CDR3 is TGTGCCAGCAGCGGCAATCGGGACACGGCGAAGCATTTT. The whole variable domain, filled in from reference TRBV7-2 and TRBJ1-5, reads GAGVSQSPSNKVTEKGKDVELRCDPISGHTALYWYRQSLGQGLEFLIYFQGNSAPDKSGLPSDRFSAERTGGSVSTLTIQRTQQEDSAVYLCASSGNRDTAKHFGDGTRLSIL.

The chain carries TRBV5-4 and TRBJ2-6; 8 bases align to TRBD2. Germline-derived CDR1 and CDR2 are SGHNT and YYREEE (reference sequence). V trimming: 3 bases; J trimming: 1 base; junction bases outside the gene matches: 3. The length of the CDR3 is 16 residues. For the CDR3, the DNA is TGTGCCAGCAGCTCACTAGCGGAGTCTGGGGCCAACGTCCTGACTTTC. Amino acids: CASSSLAESGANVLTF.

For the CDR3, the DNA is TGTGCCAGCAGTTACTCGAGGGACAGGGGGTTCAACTATGGCTACACCTTC. It specifies CASSYSRDRGFNYGYTF. The chain has TRBV6-2 or TRBV6-3 and TRBJ1-2, with 11 bases that match TRBD1. The V gene end was trimmed by 0 bases and the J gene end by 2 bases; junction bases not matched to a gene: 5. The CDR3 consists of 17 residues. Looked up from germline, CDR1 is MNHEY and CDR2 is SVGEGT.

The chain carries TRBV15 and TRBJ1-2; 9 bases are a match to TRBD1. Germline trimming cut 5 bases from V and 7 bases from J; bases unmatched to any gene: 14. The V gene's germline CDR1 is LNHNV and CDR2 YYDKDF (reference sequence). CDR3 length: 16 amino acids. CDR3 bases: TGTGCCACCAGCGAAAGAACAGGGGGCGCTGAGGGTGGCTACACCTTC. It yields the protein CATSERTGGAEGGYTF.

V usage is TRBV5-5 and J usage is TRBJ2-3; maybe TRBD2 (5 bases). The germline V and J ends were trimmed by 3 bases and 1 base, with 15 bases remaining between them. Germline CDR1 and CDR2: SGHKS and YYEKEE (reference sequence). The CDR3 runs 16 residues. The CDR3 coding sequence is TGTGCCAGCAGCTCCTGGCAGGTGGGAGGCACAGATACGCAGTATTTT. It translates to CASSSWQVGGTDTQYF.

This clone was picked up a small number of times. The rearrangement uses TRBV6-2 or TRBV6-3 and TRBJ2-7, with TRBD2 matching over 9 bases. CDR1 is MNHEY, CDR2 SVGEGT, per germline. The trim removed 4 bases at V and 5 bases at J, leaving 12 bases unmatched. This CDR3 comprises 16 residues. CDR3 bases: TGTGCCAGCAGTTCGCATTTACTAGCGGGCGTCCACGAGCAGTACGTC. Residues: CASSSHLLAGVHEQYV.

This chain joins TRBV9 and TRBJ2-2; a weak D match, TRBD2 (5 bases). CDR1 is SGDLS and CDR2 is YYNGEE in the germline V gene. There are 12 residues in the CDR3. The V end lost 4 bases, the J end lost 7 bases, and 8 bases lay between the germline ends. The CDR3 DNA follows: TGTGCCAGCAGCCCGGGGAACGGGGAGCTGTTTTTT. Protein: CASSPGNGELFF. Full variable domain (remainder filled in from reference TRBV9 and TRBJ2-2): DSGVTQTPKHLITATGQRVTLRCSPRSGDLSVYWYQQSLDQGLQFLIQYYNGEERAKGNILERFSAQQFPDLHSELNLSSLELGDSALYFCASSPGNGELFFGEGSRLTVL.

The chain links TRBV6-5 to TRBJ1-1; no clear D. V was pared by 5 bases and J by 5 bases, with 15 bases between. CDR3 length: 14 residues. Germline CDR1 reads MNHEY; CDR2 reads SVGAGI. The CDR3 nucleotides are TGTGCCAGCAGTCGAGGGAGGGAAGGGACTGAAGCTTTCTTT. It specifies CASSRGREGTEAFF.

V is TRBV24-1 and J is TRBJ2-1; TRBD1 matches 7 bases. Germline CDR1 reads KGHDR; CDR2 reads SFDVKD. CDR3 size: 15 residues. V shed 4 bases and J 8 bases; nucleotides not matched to a gene: 10. The CDR3 spells CATSEPPGQQDEQFF. CDR3 in DNA: TGTGCCACCAGTGAACCTCCGGGACAGCAAGATGAGCAGTTCTTC.

CDR3 bases: TGTGCCAGTAGTATAGATAACAGGGGGAGAACTGAAGCTTTCTTT. This encodes CASSIDNRGRTEAFF. This chain joins TRBV19 and TRBJ1-1, with 8 nucleotides matching TRBD1. The length of the CDR3 is 15 residues. Germline V lookup: CDR1 LNHDA, CDR2 SQIVND (reference sequence). V shed 0 bases and J 5 bases; nucleotides not matched to a gene: 5. Full variable domain (remainder filled in from reference TRBV19 and TRBJ1-1): DGGITQSPKYLFRKEGQNVTLSCEQNLNHDAMYWYRQDPGQGLRLIYYSQIVNDFQKGDIAEGYSVSREKKESFPLTVTSAQKNPTAFYLCASSIDNRGRTEAFFGQGTRLTVV.

The chain combines TRBV6-5 with TRBJ1-1; possibly TRBD1 for D (6 bases). The CDR3 is made up of 14 amino acids. Trimming left V 6 bases short and J 1 base short, with 12 bases between. CDR1 and CDR2 (germline): MNHEY, SVGAGI. CDR3 sequence: CASSRSQGNTEAFF. The CDR3 coding sequence is TGTGCCAGCAGCCGATCACAGGGGAACACTGAAGCTTTCTTT.

The chain's CDR3 is CASSWTGQSSMNTEAFF. The CDR3 DNA follows: TGCGCCAGCAGTTGGACAGGACAATCGTCTATGAACACTGAAGCTTTCTTT. V and J are TRBV10-2 and TRBJ1-1, with 7 bases that match TRBD1. V shed 5 bases, J shed 0 bases, and the junction held 12 bases outside the gene matches. This CDR3 has 17 amino acids. Per the germline V gene, CDR1 is WSHSY and CDR2 is SAAADI.

This rearrangement joins TRBV3-1 (or the pseudogene TRBV3-2) to TRBJ2-5, with D uncertain. The CDR3 length is 14 residues. CDR1 and CDR2 from the germline V gene are LGHDT and YNNKEL (reference sequence). The V end was cut by 2 bases, the J end by 8 bases, with 15 bases between. The CDR3: CASSQIRSSLTQYF. The CDR3, as DNA: TGTGCCAGCAGCCAAATTCGTTCCTCCTTAACCCAGTACTTC.